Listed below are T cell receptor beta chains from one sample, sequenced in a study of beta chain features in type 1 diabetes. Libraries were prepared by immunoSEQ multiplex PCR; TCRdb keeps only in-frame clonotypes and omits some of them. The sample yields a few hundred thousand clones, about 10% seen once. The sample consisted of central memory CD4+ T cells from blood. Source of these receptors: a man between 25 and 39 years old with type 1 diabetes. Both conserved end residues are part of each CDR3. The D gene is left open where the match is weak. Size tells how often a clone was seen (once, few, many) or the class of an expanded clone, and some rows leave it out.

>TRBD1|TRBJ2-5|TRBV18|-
TGTGCCAGCGGGACAGGGGAGACCCAGTACTTC
CASGTGETQYF
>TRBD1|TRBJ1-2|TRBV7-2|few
TGTGCCAGCACGGACAGGTCGTCAAGCTACACCTTC
CASTDRSSSYTF
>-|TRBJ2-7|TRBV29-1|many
TGCAGCGTTTCCCGTTCCCTTGGGCCCTCCTACGAGCAGTACTTC
CSVSRSLGPSYEQYF
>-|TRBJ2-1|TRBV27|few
TGTGCCAGCAGTCTATTACAGGGAACCTACAATGAGCAGTTCTTC
CASSLLQGTYNEQFF
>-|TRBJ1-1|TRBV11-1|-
TGTGCCAGCAGCTTAGACAGGGACACTGAAGCTTTCTTT
CASSLDRDTEAFF
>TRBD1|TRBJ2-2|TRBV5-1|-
TGCGCCAGCAGCCCCGGGACAGTGAACACCGGGGAGCTGTTTTTT
CASSPGTVNTGELFF
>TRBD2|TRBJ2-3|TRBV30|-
TGTGCCTGGAGTGTGTTTCTAGCGGGACTCACAGATACGCAGTATTTT
CAWSVFLAGLTDTQYF
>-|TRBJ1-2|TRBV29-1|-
TGCAGCGTTGAGGGGGCTGACAAGGCCTATTATGGCTACACCTTC
CSVEGADKAYYGYTF
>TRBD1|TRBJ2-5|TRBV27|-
TGTGCCAGCAGTTTTTACAGGGGAGTCGCAGAGACCCAGTACTTC
CASSFYRGVAETQYF
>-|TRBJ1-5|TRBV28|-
TGTGCCAGCAGATTGGGGGGGAATCAGCCCCAGCATTTT
CASRLGGNQPQHF
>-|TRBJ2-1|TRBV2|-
TGTGCCAGCAGTGACGGGGTGGGGCAGTTCTTC
CASSDGVGQFF
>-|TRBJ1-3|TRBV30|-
TGTGCCTGGAGAAGAGGGGGTTCTGGAAACACCATATATTTT
CAWRRGGSGNTIYF
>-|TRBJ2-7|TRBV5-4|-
TGTGCCAGCAGCTACACAGGGAACGAGCAGTACTTC
CASSYTGNEQYF
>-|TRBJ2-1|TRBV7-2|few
TGTGCCAGCAGCTTAGCCCTCCGACTCGGTTGGCAGTTCTTC
CASSLALRLGWQFF